Listed below are T cell receptor beta chains from one sample, sequenced in a study of identical twins. From the 5' RACE reads, TCRdb called clonotypes with MiXCR, one entry per CDR3 protein. The sample includes more than 400,000 distinct CDR3 sequences, roughly 15% of them seen just once. The same specimen was also included in a second study, on yellow fever vaccine responses in identical twins.

Material for sequencing was CD4+ T cells sorted from blood. Every receptor here comes from a woman younger than 35 in good health. Each CDR3 is given with its conserved first and last residue. Each record gives: V gene, clone size, J gene, CDR3 protein. Clone size, where shown, is once, few, many, or a class for clones that have expanded.

V: TRBV3-1
size: many
J: TRBJ1-2
CDR3: CASSQDRYYGYTF

V: TRBV5-1
size: -
J: TRBJ2-7
CDR3: CASSLDRAYKQYF

V: TRBV7-9
size: -
J: TRBJ1-6
CDR3: CASSPNQEPLHF

V: TRBV12-3/TRBV12-4
size: many
J: TRBJ2-2
CDR3: CASSYNTGELFF

V: TRBV12-3/TRBV12-4
size: -
J: TRBJ2-7
CDR3: CASSPGRDSYEQYF

V: TRBV6-5
size: few
J: TRBJ2-7
CDR3: CASIKSPAGDSYEQYF

V: TRBV4-1
size: few
J: TRBJ2-7
CDR3: CASSRSGTADYEQYF

V: TRBV12-3/TRBV12-4
size: many
J: TRBJ2-1
CDR3: CASSSFNEQFF

V: TRBV20-1
size: many
J: TRBJ1-5
CDR3: CSAQGTGVNQPQHF

V: TRBV6-1
size: -
J: TRBJ2-2
CDR3: CASRPIGVAGELFF

V: TRBV20-1
size: -
J: TRBJ2-5
CDR3: CSARDGGSTETQYF

V: TRBV24-1
size: few
J: TRBJ2-5
CDR3: CATRSGGAPQETQYF

V: TRBV5-1
size: many
J: TRBJ2-1
CDR3: CASSLERVTDEQFF

V: TRBV2
size: -
J: TRBJ2-1
CDR3: CASSQPGGLAYNGREQFF

V: TRBV27
size: -
J: TRBJ2-7
CDR3: CASRGPTRGSPYEQYF

V: TRBV20-1
size: -
J: TRBJ2-1
CDR3: CSARDPAGPSYNEQFF

V: TRBV12-5
size: -
J: TRBJ2-3
CDR3: CASGLVGDTQYF

V: TRBV15
size: -
J: TRBJ1-1
CDR3: CATSRDRGFGAFF

V: TRBV3-1
size: few
J: TRBJ1-1
CDR3: CASSQDRGRAEAFF

V: TRBV5-1
size: few
J: TRBJ2-3
CDR3: CASSFPDSTDTQYF

V: TRBV19
size: -
J: TRBJ2-1
CDR3: CASSIQGNSHEQFF

V: TRBV7-9
size: many
J: TRBJ2-3
CDR3: CASSSRLASTDTQYF

V: TRBV12-3/TRBV12-4
size: few
J: TRBJ1-5
CDR3: CASSSGQGNYNQPQHF

V: TRBV19
size: -
J: TRBJ2-1
CDR3: CASSRKIAGGADEQFF

V: TRBV20-1
size: -
J: TRBJ1-1
CDR3: CSARGTGGTGAEAFF

V: TRBV14
size: few
J: TRBJ2-2
CDR3: CASSQDKLRRGYTGELFF

V: TRBV27
size: few
J: TRBJ2-7
CDR3: CASSFGWGQGYEQYF

V: TRBV25-1
size: -
J: TRBJ1-4
CDR3: CASSDPGLRNEKLFF

V: TRBV28
size: few
J: TRBJ2-5
CDR3: CASSLYPQGEETQYF

V: TRBV12-3/TRBV12-4
size: few
J: TRBJ1-6
CDR3: CASSFGRANSPLHF

V: TRBV6-6
size: once
J: TRBJ2-7
CDR3: CASSFTQGAEQYF

V: TRBV11-2
size: -
J: TRBJ2-5
CDR3: CASSYTGGKEETQYF

V: TRBV14
size: -
J: TRBJ1-1
CDR3: CASSQAWNMNTEAFF

V: TRBV5-8
size: few
J: TRBJ1-5
CDR3: CASSFIQPQHF

V: TRBV28
size: few
J: TRBJ1-1
CDR3: CASSRGRSAEAFF

V: TRBV24-1
size: few
J: TRBJ1-2
CDR3: CATSDLRKELHYGYTF

V: TRBV7-9
size: -
J: TRBJ1-2
CDR3: CASSPQGTDNYGYTF

V: TRBV20-1
size: few
J: TRBJ2-1
CDR3: CSARKVAGALNEQFF

V: TRBV12-3/TRBV12-4
size: -
J: TRBJ2-7
CDR3: CASSPVDRGRVDEQYF

V: TRBV7-2
size: -
J: TRBJ2-1
CDR3: CASSSTRGTGGHNEQFF

V: TRBV6-1
size: few
J: TRBJ2-3
CDR3: CASSERRGDTQYF

V: TRBV12-3/TRBV12-4
size: few
J: TRBJ2-2
CDR3: CASSLGRYRDTGELFF

V: TRBV2
size: -
J: TRBJ2-1
CDR3: CATGVAGGPGNEQFF

V: TRBV3-1
size: -
J: TRBJ1-5
CDR3: CASSPKVNPNQPQHF

V: TRBV3-1
size: few
J: TRBJ2-2
CDR3: CASSAPWGAGAGELFF

V: TRBV15
size: many
J: TRBJ1-2
CDR3: CATSRVGNYGYTF

V: TRBV18
size: -
J: TRBJ2-1
CDR3: CASSPTGSGNSYNEQFF

V: TRBV20-1
size: few
J: TRBJ1-5
CDR3: CSADQRGASNQPQHF